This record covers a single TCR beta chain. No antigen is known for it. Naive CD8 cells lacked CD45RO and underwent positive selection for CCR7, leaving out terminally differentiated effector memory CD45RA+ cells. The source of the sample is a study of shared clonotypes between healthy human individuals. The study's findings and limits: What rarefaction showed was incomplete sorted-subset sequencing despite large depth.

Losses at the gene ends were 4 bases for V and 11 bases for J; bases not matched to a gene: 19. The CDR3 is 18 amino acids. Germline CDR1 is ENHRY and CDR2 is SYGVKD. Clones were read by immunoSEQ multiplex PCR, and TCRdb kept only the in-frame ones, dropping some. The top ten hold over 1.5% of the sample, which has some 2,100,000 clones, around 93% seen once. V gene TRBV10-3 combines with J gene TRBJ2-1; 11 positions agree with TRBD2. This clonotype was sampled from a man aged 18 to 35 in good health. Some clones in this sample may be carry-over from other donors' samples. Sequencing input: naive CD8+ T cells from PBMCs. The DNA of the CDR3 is TGTGCCATCAGTGTAGGAACTAGCGGGAGTAGTGGGCGACCTAAGCAGTTCTTC. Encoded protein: CAISVGTSGSSGRPKQFF.